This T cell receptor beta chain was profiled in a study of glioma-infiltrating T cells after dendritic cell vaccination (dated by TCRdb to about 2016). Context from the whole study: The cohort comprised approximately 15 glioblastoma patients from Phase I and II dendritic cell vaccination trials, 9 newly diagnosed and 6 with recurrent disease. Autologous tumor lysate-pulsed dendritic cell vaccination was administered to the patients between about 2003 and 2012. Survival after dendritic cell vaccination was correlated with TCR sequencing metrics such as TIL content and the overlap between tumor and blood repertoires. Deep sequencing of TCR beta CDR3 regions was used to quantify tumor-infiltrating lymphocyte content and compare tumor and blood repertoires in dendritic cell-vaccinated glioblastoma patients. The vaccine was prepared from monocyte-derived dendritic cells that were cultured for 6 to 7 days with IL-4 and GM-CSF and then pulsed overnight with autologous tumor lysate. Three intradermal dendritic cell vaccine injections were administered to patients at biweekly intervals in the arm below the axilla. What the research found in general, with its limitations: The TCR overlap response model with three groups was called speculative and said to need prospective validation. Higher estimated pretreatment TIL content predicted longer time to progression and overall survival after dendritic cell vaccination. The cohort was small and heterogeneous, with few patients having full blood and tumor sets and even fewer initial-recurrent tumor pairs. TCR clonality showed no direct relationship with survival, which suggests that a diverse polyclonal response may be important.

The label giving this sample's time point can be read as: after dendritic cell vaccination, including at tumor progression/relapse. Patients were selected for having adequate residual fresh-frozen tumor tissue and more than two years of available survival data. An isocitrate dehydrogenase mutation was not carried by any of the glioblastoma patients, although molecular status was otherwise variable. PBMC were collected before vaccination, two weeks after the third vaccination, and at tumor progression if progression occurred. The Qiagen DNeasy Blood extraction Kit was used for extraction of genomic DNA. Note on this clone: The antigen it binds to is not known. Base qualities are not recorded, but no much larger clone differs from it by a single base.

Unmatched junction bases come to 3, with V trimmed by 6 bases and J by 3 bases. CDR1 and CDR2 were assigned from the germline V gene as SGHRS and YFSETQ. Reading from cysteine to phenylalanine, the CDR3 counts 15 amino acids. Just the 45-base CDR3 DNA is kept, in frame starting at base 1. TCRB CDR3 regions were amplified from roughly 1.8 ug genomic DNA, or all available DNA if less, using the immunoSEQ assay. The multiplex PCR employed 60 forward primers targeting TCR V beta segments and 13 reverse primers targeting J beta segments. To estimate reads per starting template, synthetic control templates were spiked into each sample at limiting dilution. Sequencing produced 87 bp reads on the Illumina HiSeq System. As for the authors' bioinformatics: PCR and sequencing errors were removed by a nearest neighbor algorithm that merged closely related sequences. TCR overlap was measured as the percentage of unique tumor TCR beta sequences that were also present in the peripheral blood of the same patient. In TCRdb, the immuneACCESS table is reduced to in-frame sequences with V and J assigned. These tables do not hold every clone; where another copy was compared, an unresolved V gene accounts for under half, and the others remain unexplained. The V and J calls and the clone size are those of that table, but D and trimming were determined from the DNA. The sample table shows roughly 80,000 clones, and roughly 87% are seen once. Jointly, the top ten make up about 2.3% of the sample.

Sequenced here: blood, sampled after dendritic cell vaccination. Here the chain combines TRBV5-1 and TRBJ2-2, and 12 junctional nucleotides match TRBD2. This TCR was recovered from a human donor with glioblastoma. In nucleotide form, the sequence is TGCGCCAGCAAACTAGCGGGGGGTTACACCGGGGAGCTGTTTTTT. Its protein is CASKLAGGYTGELFF.